This entry features one TCR beta chain sequence. What it binds is unknown. This entry belongs to a study of cytomegalovirus exposure and HLA in healthy donors. Findings of the study overall: Specificity for CMV antigens was confirmed in vitro for a few of the CMV-associated chains. Later analysis indicated greater clonal expansion among HLA-associated TCR beta chains than among equally common other chains.

A multiplex PCR was run with 60 Vbeta primers and 13 Jbeta primers. The protocol was immunoSEQ multiplex PCR, while the TCRdb copy is restricted to in-frame clones and leaves out a portion. Of around 100,000 clones listed, 79% are singletons. The CDR3 totals 16 residues. Germline CDR1 and CDR2: MNHEY and SMNVEV (reference sequence). V was clipped by 5 bases and J by 1 base; unmatched bases: 7. The receptor was derived from a woman between 35 and 50 years old in good health and CMV-seronegative. This chain joins TRBV27 and TRBJ2-1, with TRBD1 identical over 8 bases. Sequencing used PBMCs. The CDR3 DNA follows: TGTGCCAGCAGTACGAGGACAGGGAGATCCTACAATGAGCAGTTCTTC. It codes for CASSTRTGRSYNEQFF.